The 11 T cell receptor beta chains in this list originate from one sample, sequenced in a study of identical twins. MiXCR was run by TCRdb on the 5' RACE reads, yielding one entry per CDR3 protein. The repertoire consists of approximately 590,000 distinct CDR3 sequences, with more than 9% occurring once and the leading ten covering roughly 3.2%. The data also belong to a second study, concerning yellow fever vaccine responses in identical twins.

Sequencing used PBMCs. These receptors all stem from a woman aged 18-29 years in good health.

This clonotype showed up just a few times. The CDR3, as DNA: TGTGCCAGCAGCCGACTAGGTCCCAATGAGCAGTTCTTC. This codes for CASSRLGPNEQFF. This chain connects TRBV12-3 or TRBV12-4 to TRBJ2-1, with D possibly matching TRBD2 (6 bases). Trimming cost V 6 bases and J 6 bases, with 12 bases left between them. The CDR3 has 13 residues.

This sequence joins TRBV5-1 and TRBJ2-7, with D maybe TRBD2 (5 bases). Trimming left V 7 bases short and J 0 bases short, with 14 bases between. CDR3 length: 14 amino acids. CDR1 and CDR2 (germline): SGHRS, YFSETQ. This CDR3 reads CASAPRGSSYEQYF. In nucleotides, the CDR3 is TGCGCCAGCGCCCCCCGGGGTAGCTCCTACGAGCAGTACTTC.

The chain combines TRBV9 with TRBJ2-2; 7 nucleotides match TRBD2. CDR1 and CDR2 (germline): SGDLS, YYNGEE. V was clipped by 0 bases and J by 7 bases; unmatched bases: 12. CDR3 length: 17 residues. The CDR3 reads CASSVALGGQEDGELFF. CDR3 DNA: TGTGCCAGCAGCGTAGCTCTGGGAGGGCAGGAAGACGGGGAGCTGTTTTTT.

This clonotype occurred many times. The rearrangement links TRBV4-2 to TRBJ2-1, with 10 bases that match TRBD2. With V trimmed by 3 bases and J by 6 bases, 5 bases remained unmatched. This CDR3 contains 15 residues. Germline-derived CDR1 and CDR2 are LGHNA and YNFKEQ. This CDR3 reads CASSHLAGVGNEQFF. The CDR3 nucleotides are TGTGCCAGCAGCCACCTAGCGGGAGTGGGCAATGAGCAGTTCTTC.

This clonotype came up a few times. The chain uses TRBV11-3 and TRBJ2-5, with 7 bases identical to TRBD2. Germline V gene data show CDR1 as SGHNT and CDR2 as YENEEA. The CDR3 has 18 amino acids. J gave up 3 bases and V 4 bases, and 17 bases lay outside the gene matches. The CDR3 DNA sequence: TGTGCCAGCAGCTCAGTGGGGGGGGGTTTTCTTCAAGAAGAGACCCAGTACTTC. It is translated as CASSSVGGGFLQEETQYF.

This clonotype was seen more than once but under ten times. V usage is TRBV7-8 and J usage is TRBJ2-3; D gene uncertain. Germline V gene data show CDR1 as SGHVS and CDR2 as FQNEAQ. V was trimmed by 5 bases and J by 9 bases, leaving 18 bases between them. The CDR3 is 14 amino acids. The CDR3, as DNA: TGTGCCAGCAGCGCCTCGACCTCCCGAGTGACGCAGTATTTT. Its protein is CASSASTSRVTQYF.

This clonotype occurred a few times. The J gene is TRBJ2-7, the V gene TRBV20-1; 9 bases align to TRBD1. There are 14 residues in the CDR3. From germline, CDR1 is DFQATT and CDR2 SNEGSKA (reference sequence). V shed 6 bases, J shed 6 bases, and the junction held 12 bases outside the gene matches. In nucleotides, the CDR3 is TGCAGTGCGCCGAGGGACAGGGTTTTGTTCGAGCAGTACTTC. Translating gives CSAPRDRVLFEQYF.

This clonotype has just a few counts. DNA of the CDR3: TGCAGTGCGTACACTAGCGGGGGGGCGTTTGATACGCAGTATTTT. Amino acid sequence: CSAYTSGGAFDTQYF. This sequence joins TRBV20-1 and TRBJ2-3, with 13 bases identical to TRBD2. From germline, CDR1 is DFQATT and CDR2 SNEGSKA (reference sequence). With 6 bases clipped from V and 6 bases from J, the junction kept 9 bases outside the gene matches. The CDR3 has 15 residues.

The chain joins TRBV30 to TRBJ2-3; possibly TRBD1 for D (6 bases). The CDR3 covers 16 residues. The germline CDR1 and CDR2 sequences are GTSNPN and SVGIG (reference sequence). Trimming shortened V by 4 bases and J by 2 bases, and 19 bases separated the two germline ends. The CDR3 DNA reads TGTGCCTGGACCCATTTAGGGGGAGAATTCACAGATACGCAGTATTTT. Translation gives CAWTHLGGEFTDTQYF. Combining the CDR3 with reference TRBV30 and TRBJ2-3 gives the whole variable domain SQTIHQWPATLVQPVGSPLSLECTVEGTSNPNLYWYRQAAGRGLQLLFYSVGIGQISSEVPQNLSASRPQDRQFILSSKKLLLSDSGFYLCAWTHLGGEFTDTQYFGPGTRLTVL.

This clonotype was seen many times. The chain couples TRBV12-5 to TRBJ1-2; D is undetermined. Germline values: CDR1 LGHNT, CDR2 FRNRAP. V gave up 5 bases and J gave up 3 bases, with 7 bases separating them. This CDR3 is built from 12 residues. This CDR3 reads CASGGRDYGYTF. CDR3 in DNA: TGTGCTAGTGGTGGACGGGACTATGGCTACACCTTC.

This clonotype was seen a few times. V and J are TRBV20-1 and TRBJ2-1; D tentatively fits TRBD1 or TRBD2 (6 bases each). Germline CDR1 DFQATT, CDR2 SNEGSKA (reference sequence). This CDR3 is built from 13 residues. Trimming stripped 7 bases from V and 1 base from J, with 11 bases between. CDR3 in amino acids: CSVTGRSYNEQFF. The CDR3 DNA sequence: TGCAGTGTTACAGGGAGGTCCTACAATGAGCAGTTCTTC.